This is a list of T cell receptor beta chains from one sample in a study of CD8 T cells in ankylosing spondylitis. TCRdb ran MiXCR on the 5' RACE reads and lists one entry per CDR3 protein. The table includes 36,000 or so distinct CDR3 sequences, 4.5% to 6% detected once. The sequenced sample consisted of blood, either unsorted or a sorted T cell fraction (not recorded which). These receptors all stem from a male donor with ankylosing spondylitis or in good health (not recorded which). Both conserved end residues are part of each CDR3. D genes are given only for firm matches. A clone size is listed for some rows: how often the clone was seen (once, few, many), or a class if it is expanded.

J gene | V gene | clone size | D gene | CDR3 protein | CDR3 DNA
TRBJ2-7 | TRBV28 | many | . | CASSRQSYEQYF | TGTGCCAGCAGTCGACAGTCCTACGAGCAGTACTTC
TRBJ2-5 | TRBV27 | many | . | CASSLSTGRGTQYF | TGTGCCAGCAGTTTATCGACGGGACGGGGGACCCAGTACTTC
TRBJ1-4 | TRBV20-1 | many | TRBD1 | CSAVDRGGEKLFF | TGCAGTGCGGTGGACAGGGGAGGCGAAAAACTGTTTTTT
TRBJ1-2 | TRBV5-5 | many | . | CASSSQTQAGNYGYTF | TGTGCCAGCAGCTCACAGACGCAGGCAGGAAACTATGGCTACACCTTC
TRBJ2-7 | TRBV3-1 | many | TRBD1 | CARNMLFQTGTDAYEQYF | TGTGCCAGGAATATGCTTTTCCAAACCGGGACAGACGCCTACGAGCAGTACTTC
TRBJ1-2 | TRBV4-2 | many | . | CASSPDQGYSYTF | TGTGCCAGCAGCCCGGACCAAGGATACAGCTACACCTTC
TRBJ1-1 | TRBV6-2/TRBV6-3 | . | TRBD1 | CASSHTGGPVTEAFF | TGTGCCAGCAGCCACACAGGGGGCCCCGTCACTGAAGCTTTCTTT
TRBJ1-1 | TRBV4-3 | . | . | CASSQDPQVRDGAFF | TGCGCCAGCAGCCAAGATCCCCAGGTGAGGGATGGAGCTTTCTTT
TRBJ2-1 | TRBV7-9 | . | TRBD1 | CASSPDRGIYNEQFF | TGTGCCAGCAGCCCGGACAGGGGGATTTACAATGAGCAGTTCTTC
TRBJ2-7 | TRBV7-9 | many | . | CASNTEVGEQYF | TGTGCCAGCAACACCGAAGTGGGGGAGCAGTACTTC
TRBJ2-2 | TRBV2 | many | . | CACGPANTGELFF | TGTGCCTGCGGGCCAGCGAACACCGGGGAGCTGTTTTTT
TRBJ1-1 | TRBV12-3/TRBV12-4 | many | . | CASTRQMNTEAFF | TGTGCCAGCACGCGACAGATGAACACTGAAGCTTTCTTT
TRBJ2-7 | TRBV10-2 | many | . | CASSPALAGEQYF | TGCGCCAGCAGCCCCGCACTAGCTGGTGAGCAGTACTTC
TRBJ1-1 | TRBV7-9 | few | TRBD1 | CASSLEEGTAAFF | TGTGCCAGCAGCTTAGAGGAGGGGACAGCAGCTTTCTTT
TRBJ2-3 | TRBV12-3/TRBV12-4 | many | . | CASSPTLILGNVSQYF | TGTGCCAGCAGCCCAACCCTAATATTGGGGAACGTTTCGCAGTATTTT
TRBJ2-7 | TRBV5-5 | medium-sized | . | CASSLVGAGEQYF | TGTGCCAGCAGCTTGGTTGGCGCTGGCGAGCAGTACTTC
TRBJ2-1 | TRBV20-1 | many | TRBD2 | CSARLAGALHEQFF | TGCAGTGCTAGACTAGCGGGAGCTCTTCATGAGCAGTTCTTC
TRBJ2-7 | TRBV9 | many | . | CASLYEQYF | TGTGCCAGCCTTTACGAGCAGTACTTC
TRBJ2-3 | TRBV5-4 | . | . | CASSLGQGKDTQYF | TGTGCCAGCAGCTTGGGGCAGGGAAAAGATACGCAGTATTTT
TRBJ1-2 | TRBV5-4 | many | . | CASSLVPSLAGYTF | TGTGCCAGCAGCTTGGTTCCCTCTCTGGCCGGCTACACCTTC
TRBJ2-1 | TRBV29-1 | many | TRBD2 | CSASTSGVYNEQFF | TGCAGCGCTTCGACTAGCGGGGTTTACAATGAGCAGTTCTTC
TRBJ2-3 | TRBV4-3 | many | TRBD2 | CASSQDRGGGTDTQYF | TGCGCCAGCAGCCAAGATCGGGGGGGCGGCACAGATACGCAGTATTTT
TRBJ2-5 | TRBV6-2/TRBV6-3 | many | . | CASRPRGREETQYF | TGTGCCAGCAGACCCCGGGGCAGGGAAGAGACCCAGTACTTC
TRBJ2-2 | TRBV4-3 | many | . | CASSQEFGAIPGELFF | TGCGCCAGCAGCCAAGAGTTCGGGGCCATCCCCGGGGAGCTGTTTTTT
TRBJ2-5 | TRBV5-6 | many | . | CASSIRETQYF | TGTGCCAGCAGCATTAGAGAGACCCAGTACTTC
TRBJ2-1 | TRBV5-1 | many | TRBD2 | CASSLGTSGYNEQFF | TGCGCCAGCAGCTTGGGGACTAGCGGATACAATGAGCAGTTCTTC
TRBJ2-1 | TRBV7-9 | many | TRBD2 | CASSVRLAGGHKEQFF | TGTGCCAGCAGCGTGAGACTAGCGGGGGGACACAAGGAGCAGTTCTTC
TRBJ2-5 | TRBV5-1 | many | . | CASSLDLNVYF | TGCGCCAGCAGCTTGGACTTGAACGTATACTTC
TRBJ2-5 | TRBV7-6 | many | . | CASSSIGAEETQYF | TGTGCCAGCAGCTCTATCGGCGCCGAAGAGACCCAGTACTTC
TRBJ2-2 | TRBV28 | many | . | CASRGDTGELFF | TGTGCCAGCAGGGGGGATACCGGGGAGCTGTTTTTT
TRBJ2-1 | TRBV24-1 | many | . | CATSDPTPAGSSYNEQFF | TGTGCCACCAGTGATCCCACCCCGGCAGGGAGTAGCTACAATGAGCAGTTCTTC
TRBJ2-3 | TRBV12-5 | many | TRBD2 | CASGLEQLAGTADTQYF | TGTGCTAGTGGTTTGGAGCAACTAGCGGGGACGGCAGATACGCAGTATTTT
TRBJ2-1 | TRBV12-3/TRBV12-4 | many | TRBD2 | CASSPRPGGGNEQFF | TGTGCCAGCAGCCCCAGACCGGGGGGGGGTAATGAGCAGTTCTTC
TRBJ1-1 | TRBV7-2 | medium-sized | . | CASSLAESAYTEAFF | TGTGCCAGCAGCTTAGCCGAGTCAGCGTACACTGAAGCTTTCTTT
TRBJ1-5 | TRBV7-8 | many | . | CASSLGELNQPQHF | TGTGCCAGCAGCTTAGGAGAACTGAATCAGCCCCAGCATTTT
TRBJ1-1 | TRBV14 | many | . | CASSPGGFVRTKAFF | TGTGCCAGCAGCCCCGGAGGGTTTGTCAGGACGAAAGCTTTCTTT
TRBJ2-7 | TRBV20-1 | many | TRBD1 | CSARAPGQGFSYEQYF | TGCAGTGCTAGAGCCCCGGGACAGGGGTTCTCCTACGAGCAGTACTTC
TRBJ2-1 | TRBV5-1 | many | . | CASSLEGTRSEQFF | TGCGCCAGCAGCTTGGAAGGGACCCGGAGTGAGCAGTTCTTC
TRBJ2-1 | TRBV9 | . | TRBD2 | CASSVEPSGDKQFF | TGTGCCAGCAGCGTAGAACCTAGCGGCGATAAGCAGTTCTTC
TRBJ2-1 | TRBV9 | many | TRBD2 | CASSQRGDNEQFF | TGTGCCAGCAGCCAGCGGGGGGATAATGAGCAGTTCTTC
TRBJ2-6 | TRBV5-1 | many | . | CASSYSGANVLTF | TGCGCCAGCAGCTACTCTGGGGCCAACGTCCTGACTTTC
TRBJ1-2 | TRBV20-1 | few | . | CSARDPINYGYTF | TGCAGTGCTAGAGACCCGATTAACTATGGCTACACCTTC
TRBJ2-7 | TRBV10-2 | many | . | CASSGLGGSYEQYF | TGCGCCAGCAGTGGGTTGGGGGGCTCCTACGAGCAGTACTTC
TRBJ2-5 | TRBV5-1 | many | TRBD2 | CASSLNPSGRALETQYF | TGCGCCAGCAGCTTAAACCCCAGCGGGAGGGCGTTAGAGACCCAGTACTTC
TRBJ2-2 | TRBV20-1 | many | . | CSAGGGGELFF | TGCAGTGCCGGGGGTGGCGGGGAGCTGTTTTTT
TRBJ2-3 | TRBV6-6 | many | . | CASSYVTDTQYF | TGTGCCAGCAGTTACGTCACAGATACGCAGTATTTT
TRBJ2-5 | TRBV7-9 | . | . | CASSLGETGDQETQYF | TGTGCCAGCAGCTTAGGTGAAACGGGAGATCAAGAGACCCAGTACTTC
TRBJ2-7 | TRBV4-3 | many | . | CASSQDAFSGTEQYF | TGCGCCAGCAGCCAAGACGCGTTTTCAGGGACCGAGCAGTACTTC
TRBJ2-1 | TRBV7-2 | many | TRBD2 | CASSLGRAIHEQFF | TGTGCCAGCAGCCTCGGGAGGGCGATCCATGAGCAGTTCTTC
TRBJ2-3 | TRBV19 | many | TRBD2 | CASSSGTTKMAQYF | TGTGCCAGTAGTTCCGGGACTACGAAGATGGCGCAGTATTTT
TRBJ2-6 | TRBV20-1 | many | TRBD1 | CSANRGKGSGANVLTF | TGCAGTGCAAACAGGGGGAAGGGATCTGGGGCCAACGTCCTGACTTTC
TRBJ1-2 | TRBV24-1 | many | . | CATSDPGGRGGYTF | TGTGCCACCAGTGACCCGGGAGGGCGCGGAGGCTACACCTTC
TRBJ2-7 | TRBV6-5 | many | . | CASSYLPLTGSYEQYF | TGTGCCAGCAGTTACCTTCCCTTGACAGGATCCTACGAGCAGTACTTC
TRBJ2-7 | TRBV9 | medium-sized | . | CASSADFANF | TGTGCCAGCAGCGCCGATTTCGCAAACTTC
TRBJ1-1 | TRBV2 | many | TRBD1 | CASRGTGTEAFF | TGTGCCAGCAGGGGGACAGGGACCGAAGCTTTCTTT